This record looks at one T cell receptor beta chain sequence and its context. There is no known antigen for this receptor. No per-base quality is available; no much larger clone lies one base away. Each collaborating institution followed its own protocols to collect whole blood in K2EDTA tubes. For TCRbeta analysis, collaborators shipped samples as frozen whole blood, isolated PBMCs, or DNA extracted from either of those sample types. These data belong to a study of blood T cell repertoires in COVID-19 (dated by TCRdb to 2020 to 2021). In terms of the full investigation: Samples covering the acute and convalescent phases of COVID-19 were provided by collaborators in the United States, Italy and Spain. Samples came from the ongoing ImmuneRACE study (first 160 participants) plus 1,254 subjects from 6 global collaborators. The prospective study material was composed of cDNA or gDNA derived from T cells, B-cell-depleted T cells, or PBMCs. Where HLA class I and class II types were available, the types were taken from metadata supplied by the sample provider, not from assay-based typing. Sample metadata almost always included a de-identified subject ID, COVID-19 status, age in years and sex. The repertoires were made available in a free public database intended to serve as a resource for research on the immune response to SARS-CoV-2. The dataset comprised deeply sampled blood TCRbeta repertoires from subjects exposed to, actively infected with, or recovered from COVID-19. Results and caveats for the whole study, not just this receptor: Clinical and demographic metadata were provided uncurated, with the amount varying by source and participant.

TCRbeta CDR3 regions were amplified from genomic DNA by means of the immunoSEQ Assay, a bias-controlled multiplex PCR. Per the original workflow: The number of nucleated cells in each sample was estimated from the amplification of reference gene primers within the assay. To quantify the absolute abundance of each unique TCRbeta CDR3 rearrangement, sequence reads were collapsed and filtered. For each sample, productive Simpson clonality was calculated by taking the square root of Simpson's diversity index across productive rearrangements. TCRdb took over this immuneACCESS table, retaining in-frame rearrangements with V and J assigned. Such tables are incomplete; in checked studies, under half of the missing clones stem from an unresolved V gene, and the remainder is unexplained. V and J calls and clone size are copied from that table; D and trimming were computed from the DNA. Across this sample there are almost 15,000 clones, with 85% to 90% seen only once. The ten most abundant clones make up 2.4% of the sample.

V trim: 8 bases; J trim: 6 bases; unmatched bases: 7. From cysteine to phenylalanine, the CDR3 is 13 amino acids long. This entry keeps only the CDR3 DNA: 39 bases, framed from base 1. CDR1 and CDR2 are drawn from the germline V gene: SNHLY, FYNNEI. This TCR came from a woman between 65 and 79 years old in a cohort sampled during active or convalescent COVID-19. Recombination connected TRBV2 to TRBJ1-5; 7 central nucleotides agree with TRBD1. Sample: peripheral blood. The CDR3 is CASLRGVGQPQHF. The sequenced DNA is TGTGCCAGCCTCAGGGGGGTCGGTCAGCCCCAGCATTTT.